This TCR beta chain was profiled in a study of shared T cell receptors in the human thymus. CDR3 size: 16 residues. In germline, CDR1 is LGHNA, CDR2 YNFKEQ. V was shortened by 3 bases and J by 1 base, with 15 bases between the two germline ends. Sequencing was performed with immunoSEQ multiplex PCR; in TCRdb, only in-frame clones are kept and a portion is missing. This table has over 65,000 clones, 90% to 95% appearing once. The V and J genes are TRBV4-2 and TRBJ1-2; D is undetermined. Sequencing used thymocytes. This receptor was obtained from a human donor. The DNA for the CDR3 is TGTGCCAGCAGCCATGATGGCCCGTTCTATAACTATGGCTACACCTTC. Translation: CASSHDGPFYNYGYTF.